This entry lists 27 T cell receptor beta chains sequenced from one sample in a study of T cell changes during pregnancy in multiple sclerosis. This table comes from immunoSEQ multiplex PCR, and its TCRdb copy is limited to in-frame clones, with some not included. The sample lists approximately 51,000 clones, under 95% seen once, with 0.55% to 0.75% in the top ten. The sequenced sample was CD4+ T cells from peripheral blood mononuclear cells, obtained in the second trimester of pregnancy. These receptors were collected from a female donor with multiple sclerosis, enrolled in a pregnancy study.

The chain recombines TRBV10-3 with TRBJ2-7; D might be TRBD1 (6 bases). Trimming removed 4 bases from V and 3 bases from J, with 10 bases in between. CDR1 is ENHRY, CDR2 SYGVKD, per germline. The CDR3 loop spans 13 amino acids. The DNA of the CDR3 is TGTGCCATCAGTGGAACAGGGTTCTACGAGCAGTACTTC. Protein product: CAISGTGFYEQYF.

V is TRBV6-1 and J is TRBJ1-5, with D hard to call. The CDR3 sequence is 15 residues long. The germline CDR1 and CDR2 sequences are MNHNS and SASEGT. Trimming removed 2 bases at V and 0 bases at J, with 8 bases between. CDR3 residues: CASSERGFSNQPQHF. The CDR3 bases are TGTGCCAGCAGTGAAAGAGGTTTTAGCAATCAGCCCCAGCATTTT.

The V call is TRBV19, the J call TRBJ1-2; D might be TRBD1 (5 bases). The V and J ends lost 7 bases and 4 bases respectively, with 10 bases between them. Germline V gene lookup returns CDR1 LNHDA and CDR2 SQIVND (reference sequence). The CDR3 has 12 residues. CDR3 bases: TGTGCCAGTAAGGGGATCTTCTATGGCTACACCTTC. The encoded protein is CASKGIFYGYTF. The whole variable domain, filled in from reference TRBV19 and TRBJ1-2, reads DGGITQSPKYLFRKEGQNVTLSCEQNLNHDAMYWYRQDPGQGLRLIYYSQIVNDFQKGDIAEGYSVSREKKESFPLTVTSAQKNPTAFYLCASKGIFYGYTFGSGTRLTVV.

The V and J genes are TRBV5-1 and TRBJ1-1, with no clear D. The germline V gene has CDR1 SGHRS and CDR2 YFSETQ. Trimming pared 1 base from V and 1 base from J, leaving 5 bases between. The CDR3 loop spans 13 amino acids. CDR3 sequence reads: CASSLNRNTEAFF. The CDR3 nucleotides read TGCGCCAGCAGCTTGAACAGGAACACTGAAGCTTTCTTT.

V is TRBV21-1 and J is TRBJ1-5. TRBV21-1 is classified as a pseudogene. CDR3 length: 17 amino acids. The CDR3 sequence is CASSKAGEGNSNQPQHF. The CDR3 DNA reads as TGTGCCAGCAGCAAAGCCGGGGAGGGTAATAGCAATCAGCCCCAGCATTTT.

Here the CDR3 reads CASSFVRHRSYNEQFF. CDR3 sequence (DNA): TGTGCCAGTAGTTTCGTAAGACATCGTTCCTACAATGAGCAGTTCTTC. V and J are TRBV19 and TRBJ2-1; D is uncertain. The CDR3 is made up of 16 amino acids. V lost 5 bases and J 1 base, leaving 15 bases between the germline ends. Germline CDR1 and CDR2: LNHDA and SQIVND (reference sequence).

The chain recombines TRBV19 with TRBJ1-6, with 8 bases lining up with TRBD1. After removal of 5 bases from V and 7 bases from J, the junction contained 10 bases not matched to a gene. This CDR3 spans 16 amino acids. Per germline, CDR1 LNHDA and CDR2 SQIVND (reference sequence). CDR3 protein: CASSPPRAGGNSPLHF. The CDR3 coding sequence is TGTGCCAGTAGTCCCCCCAGGGCAGGGGGCAATTCACCCCTCCACTTT.

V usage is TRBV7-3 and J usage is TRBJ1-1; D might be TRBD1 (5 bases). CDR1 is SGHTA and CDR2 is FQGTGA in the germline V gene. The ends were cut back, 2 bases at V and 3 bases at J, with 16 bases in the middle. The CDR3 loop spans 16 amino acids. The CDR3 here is CASSLGWRGGYTEAFF. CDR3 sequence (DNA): TGTGCCAGCAGCTTAGGGTGGAGGGGCGGGTACACTGAAGCTTTCTTT.

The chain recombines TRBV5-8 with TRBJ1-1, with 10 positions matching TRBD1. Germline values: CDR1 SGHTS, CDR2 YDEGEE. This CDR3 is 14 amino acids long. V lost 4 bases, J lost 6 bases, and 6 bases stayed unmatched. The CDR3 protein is CASSLMDRGAEAFF. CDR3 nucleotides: TGTGCCAGCAGCCTCATGGACAGGGGGGCTGAAGCTTTCTTT.

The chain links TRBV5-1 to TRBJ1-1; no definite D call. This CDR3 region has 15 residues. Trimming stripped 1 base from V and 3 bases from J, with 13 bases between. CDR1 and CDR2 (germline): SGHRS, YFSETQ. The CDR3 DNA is TGCGCCAGCAGCTTGTTCGTGAGGGCGGACACTGAAGCTTTCTTT. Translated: CASSLFVRADTEAFF.

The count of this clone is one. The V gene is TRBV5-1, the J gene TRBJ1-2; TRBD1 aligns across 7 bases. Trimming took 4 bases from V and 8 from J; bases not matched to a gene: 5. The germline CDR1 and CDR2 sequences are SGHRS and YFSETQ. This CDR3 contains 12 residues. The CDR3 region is CASSVGQFGYTF. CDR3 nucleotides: TGCGCCAGCAGCGTGGGACAGTTCGGCTACACCTTC.

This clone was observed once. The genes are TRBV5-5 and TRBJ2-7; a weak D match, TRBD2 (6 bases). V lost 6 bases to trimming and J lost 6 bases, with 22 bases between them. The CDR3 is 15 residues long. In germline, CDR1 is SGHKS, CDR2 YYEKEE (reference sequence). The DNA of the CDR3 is TGTGCCAGCACCCGAGATCAGGGAGGCCCACCCGAGCAGTACTTC. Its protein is CASTRDQGGPPEQYF.

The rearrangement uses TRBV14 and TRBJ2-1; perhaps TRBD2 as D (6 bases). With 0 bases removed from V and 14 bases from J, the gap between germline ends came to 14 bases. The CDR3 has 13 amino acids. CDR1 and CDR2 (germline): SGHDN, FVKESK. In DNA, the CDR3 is TGTGCCAGCAGCCAAGATCGGATAGGCGGGAAGTTCTTC. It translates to CASSQDRIGGKFF.

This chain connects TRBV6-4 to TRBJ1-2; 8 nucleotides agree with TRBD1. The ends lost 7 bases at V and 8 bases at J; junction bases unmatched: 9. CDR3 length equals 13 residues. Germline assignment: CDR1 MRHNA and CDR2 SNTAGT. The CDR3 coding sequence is TGTGCCAGCAAGGCAACAGGGGGTAAAGGCTACACCTTC. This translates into CASKATGGKGYTF.

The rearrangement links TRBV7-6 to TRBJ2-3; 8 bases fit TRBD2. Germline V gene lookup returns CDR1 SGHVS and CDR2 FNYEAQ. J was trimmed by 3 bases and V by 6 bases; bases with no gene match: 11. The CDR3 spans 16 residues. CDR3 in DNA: TGTGCCAGCAGATTACGCCCGGGACTAGGGACAGATACGCAGTATTTT. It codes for CASRLRPGLGTDTQYF.

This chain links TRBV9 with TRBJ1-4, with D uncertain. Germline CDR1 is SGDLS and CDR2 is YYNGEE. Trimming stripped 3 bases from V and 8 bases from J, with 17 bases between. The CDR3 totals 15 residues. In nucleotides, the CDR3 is TGTGCCAGCAGCGGATCGAGAGGGCTAGGGGAAAAACTGTTTTTT. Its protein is CASSGSRGLGEKLFF.

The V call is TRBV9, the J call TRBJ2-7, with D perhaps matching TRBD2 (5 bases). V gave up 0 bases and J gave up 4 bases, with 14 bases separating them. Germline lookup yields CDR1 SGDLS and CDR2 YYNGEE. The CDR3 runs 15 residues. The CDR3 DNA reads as TGTGCCAGCAGCGTAGAGGGAGCGAGGTGGTACGAGCAGTACTTC. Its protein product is CASSVEGARWYEQYF. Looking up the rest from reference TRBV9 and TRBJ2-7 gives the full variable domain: DSGVTQTPKHLITATGQRVTLRCSPRSGDLSVYWYQQSLDQGLQFLIQYYNGEERAKGNILERFSAQQFPDLHSELNLSSLELGDSALYFCASSVEGARWYEQYFGPGTRLTVT.

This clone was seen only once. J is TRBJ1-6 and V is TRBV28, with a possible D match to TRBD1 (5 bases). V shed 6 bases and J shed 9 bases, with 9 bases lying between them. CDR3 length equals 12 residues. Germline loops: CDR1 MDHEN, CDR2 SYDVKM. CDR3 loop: CASRLGRSPLHF. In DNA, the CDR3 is TGTGCCAGCAGGCTGGGGCGTTCACCCCTCCACTTT.

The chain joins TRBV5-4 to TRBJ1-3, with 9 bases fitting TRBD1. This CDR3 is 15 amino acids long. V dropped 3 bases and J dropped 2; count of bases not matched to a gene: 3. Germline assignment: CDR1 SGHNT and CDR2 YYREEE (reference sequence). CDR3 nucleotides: TGTGCCAGCAGCTCACAGGGGGCTGCTGGAAACACCATATATTTT. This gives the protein CASSSQGAAGNTIYF.

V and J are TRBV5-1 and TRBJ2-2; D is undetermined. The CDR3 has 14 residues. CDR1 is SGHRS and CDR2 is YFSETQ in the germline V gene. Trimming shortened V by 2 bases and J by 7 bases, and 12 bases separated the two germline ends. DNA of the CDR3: TGCGCCAGCAGCTTTACGCCTGGAGTCGGGGAGCTGTTTTTT. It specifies CASSFTPGVGELFF. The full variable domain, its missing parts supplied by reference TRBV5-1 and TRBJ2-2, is KAGVTQTPRYLIKTRGQQVTLSCSPISGHRSVSWYQQTPGQGLQFLFEYFSETQRNKGNFPGRFSGRQFSNSRSEMNVSTLELGDSALYLCASSFTPGVGELFFGEGSRLTVL.

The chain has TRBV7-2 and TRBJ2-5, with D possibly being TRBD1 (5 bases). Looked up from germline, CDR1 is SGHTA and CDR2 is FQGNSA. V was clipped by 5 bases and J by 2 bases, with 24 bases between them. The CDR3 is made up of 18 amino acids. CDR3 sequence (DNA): TGTGCCAGCAGCCGACGCGGCCAGGGATTCGTGGGACAAGAGACCCAGTACTTC. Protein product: CASSRRGQGFVGQETQYF.

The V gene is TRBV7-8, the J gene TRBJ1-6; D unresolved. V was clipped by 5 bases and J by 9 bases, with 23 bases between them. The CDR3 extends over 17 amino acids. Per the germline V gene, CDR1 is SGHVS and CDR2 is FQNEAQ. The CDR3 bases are TGTGCCAGCAGCCGACTCATGATCGGCTCTTTAAGTTCACCCCTCCACTTT. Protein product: CASSRLMIGSLSSPLHF.

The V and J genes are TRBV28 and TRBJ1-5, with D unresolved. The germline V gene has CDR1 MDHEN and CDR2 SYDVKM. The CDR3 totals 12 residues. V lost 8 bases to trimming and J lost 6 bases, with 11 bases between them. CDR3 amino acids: CASCSGPQPQHF. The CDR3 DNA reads TGTGCCAGCTGTTCAGGCCCTCAGCCCCAGCATTTT.

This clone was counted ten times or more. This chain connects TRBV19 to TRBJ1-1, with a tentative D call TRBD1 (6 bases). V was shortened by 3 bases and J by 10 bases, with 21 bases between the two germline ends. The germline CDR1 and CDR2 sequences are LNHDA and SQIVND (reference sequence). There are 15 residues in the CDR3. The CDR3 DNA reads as TGTGCCAGTAGTATTCTGACTGGACAGAGGATTGGAGCTTTCTTT. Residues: CASSILTGQRIGAFF.

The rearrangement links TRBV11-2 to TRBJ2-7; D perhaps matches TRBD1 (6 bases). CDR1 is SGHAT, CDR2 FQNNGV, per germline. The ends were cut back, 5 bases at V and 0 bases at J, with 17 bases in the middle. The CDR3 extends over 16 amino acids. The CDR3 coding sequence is TGTGCCAGCAGCACAGACCGGGACACCTACTCCTACGAGCAGTACTTC. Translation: CASSTDRDTYSYEQYF.

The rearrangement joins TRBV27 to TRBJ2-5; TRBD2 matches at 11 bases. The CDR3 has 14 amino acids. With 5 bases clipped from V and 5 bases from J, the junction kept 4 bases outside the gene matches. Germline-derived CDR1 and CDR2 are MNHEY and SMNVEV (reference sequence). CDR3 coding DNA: TGTGCCAGCAGTCCCCTAGCGGGGGGTGAGACCCAGTACTTC. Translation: CASSPLAGGETQYF.

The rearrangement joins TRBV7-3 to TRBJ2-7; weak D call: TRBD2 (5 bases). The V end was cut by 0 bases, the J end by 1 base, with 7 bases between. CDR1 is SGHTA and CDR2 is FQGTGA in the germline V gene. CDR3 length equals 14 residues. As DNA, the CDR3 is TGTGCCAGCAGCTTAACCGGACTTTCCTACGAGCAGTACTTC. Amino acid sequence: CASSLTGLSYEQYF.